The 10 T cell receptor beta chains below come from one sample, sequenced in a study of T cell changes during pregnancy in multiple sclerosis. The method was immunoSEQ multiplex PCR; TCRdb's version includes in-frame clones alone and lacks a portion of them. The data show some 80,000 clones, around 92% seen once. Sequencing used peripheral blood, obtained before pregnancy. These receptors were taken from a female donor with multiple sclerosis, enrolled in a pregnancy study.

The J gene is TRBJ2-1, the V gene TRBV7-8; 15 bases align to TRBD2. The CDR3 is 17 amino acids. Germline V CDR1 and CDR2: SGHVS, FQNEAQ. The junction had 8 bases not matched to a gene; V was cut back by 5 bases and J by 6 bases. CDR3 sequence reads: CASSPGTSGGFGNEQFF. Here the CDR3 DNA reads TGTGCCAGCAGCCCCGGGACTAGCGGGGGGTTTGGCAATGAGCAGTTCTTC.

The chain has TRBV5-1 and TRBJ2-1; 12 positions agree with TRBD1. J was trimmed by 9 bases and V by 1 base; bases with no gene match: 5. CDR3 length: 15 amino acids. The germline gives CDR1 SGHRS, CDR2 YFSETQ. The CDR3 loop reads CASSLSGTGGAEQFF. CDR3 nucleotides: TGCGCCAGCAGCTTGTCCGGGACAGGGGGCGCTGAGCAGTTCTTC.

The chain is built from TRBV19 and TRBJ2-1; perhaps TRBD2 as D (6 bases). The CDR3 is 20 residues long. V dropped 5 bases and J dropped 0 bases, with 26 bases sitting between them. Germline values: CDR1 LNHDA, CDR2 SQIVND (reference sequence). The CDR3 sequence: CASSLAAPAARGGSYNEQFF. DNA of the CDR3: TGTGCCAGTAGTCTAGCCGCGCCAGCCGCTAGGGGAGGCTCCTACAATGAGCAGTTCTTC.

The rearrangement joins TRBV7-6 to TRBJ2-7; 11 nucleotides line up with TRBD2. V shed 1 base and J 7 bases; nucleotides not matched to a gene: 9. This CDR3 region has 16 residues. The germline gives CDR1 SGHVS, CDR2 FNYEAQ. In DNA, the CDR3 is TGTGCCAGCAGCTTAGTATCGGGACTAGCGGCGGGTGAGCAGTACTTC. Protein product: CASSLVSGLAAGEQYF.

The rearrangement joins TRBV9 to TRBJ2-6, with D hard to call. The V end was cut by 2 bases, the J end by 2 bases, with 5 bases between. The CDR3 runs 14 residues. CDR1 SGDLS and CDR2 YYNGEE come from the germline V gene. This CDR3 is CASSVSTGANVLTF. In DNA form, the CDR3 reads TGTGCCAGCAGCGTCAGTACTGGGGCCAACGTCCTGACTTTC.

The chain links TRBV7-2 to TRBJ2-3; 9 bases fit TRBD2. The CDR3 extends over 17 amino acids. Germline CDR1 and CDR2: SGHTA and FQGNSA. Germline trimming cut 4 bases from V and 1 base from J; bases unmatched to any gene: 9. The CDR3 region has the DNA TGTGCCAGCAGCTACCCCAGCCAGCGGGGGGGCACAGATACGCAGTATTTT. Amino acids: CASSYPSQRGGTDTQYF.

The rearrangement links TRBV7-9 to TRBJ1-2; tentative D call: TRBD1 (6 bases). The CDR3 covers 15 residues. Trimming left V 0 bases short and J 0 bases short, with 8 bases between. Per the germline V gene, CDR1 is SEHNR and CDR2 is FQNEAQ (reference sequence). For the CDR3, the DNA is TGTGCCAGCAGCTTAGCTGGACAGTCTAACTATGGCTACACCTTC. Protein sequence: CASSLAGQSNYGYTF.

The CDR3 region has the DNA TGTGCCAGCAGTTCGGTCAATCAGCCCCAGCATTTT. Its protein is CASSSVNQPQHF. The chain links TRBV27 to TRBJ1-5, with no clear D. V was clipped by 4 bases and J by 3 bases, with 4 bases between them. CDR1 is MNHEY and CDR2 is SMNVEV in the germline V gene (reference sequence). The CDR3 extends over 12 amino acids.

V usage is TRBV19 and J usage is TRBJ2-3; 7 nucleotides align to TRBD2. Germline-derived CDR1 and CDR2 are LNHDA and SQIVND (reference sequence). This CDR3 comprises 18 residues. After removal of 3 bases from V and 1 base from J, the junction contained 13 bases not matched to a gene. The CDR3 loop is CASSIGTRRGERTDTQYF. In nucleotides, the CDR3 is TGTGCCAGTAGTATCGGAACACGTCGGGGGGAGCGCACAGATACGCAGTATTTT.

This rearrangement joins TRBV6-6 to TRBJ2-7; 7 bases are shared with TRBD1. Germline-derived CDR1 and CDR2 are MNHNY and SVGAGI (reference sequence). The CDR3 extends over 15 amino acids. The V and J ends lost 6 bases and 1 base, in that order; junction bases with no gene match: 9. The CDR3 spells CASRSTGWKSYEQYF. Written as DNA, the CDR3 is TGTGCCAGCAGGTCGACAGGGTGGAAGTCCTACGAGCAGTACTTC.